This T cell receptor (beta chain) was observed in a study of blood T cell repertoires in COVID-19. This CDR3 region has 16 residues. The V end lost 2 bases, the J end lost 1 base, and 12 bases lay between the germline ends. Germline lookup yields CDR1 LNHDA and CDR2 SQIVND (reference sequence). Source study methods: Scientists estimated how many nucleated cells there were by amplifying reference gene primers. Here immunoSEQ multiplex PCR was the method, and the copy in TCRdb shows in-frame clones only, minus some. The DNA gave D and trimming, while V, J and clone size come from that table. The data show tens of thousands of clones, 88% seen once.

The chain uses TRBV19 and TRBJ1-5; weak D call: TRBD1 (5 bases). Sequencing was performed on peripheral blood. The clonotype comes from a man aged 70 or older with acute or convalescent COVID-19. The CDR3 sequence: CASSIRQGGSNQPQHF. CDR3 coding DNA: TGTGCCAGTAGTATACGTCAGGGCGGAAGCAATCAGCCCCAGCATTTT.